The rows below give T cell receptor beta chains drawn from one sample of a study of blood T cell repertoires in COVID-19. TCRdb's table, derived via immunoSEQ multiplex PCR, lists solely in-frame clones and lacks some. The sample shows about 85,000 clones, around 93% of them seen only once. Sequencing input: peripheral blood. Every receptor here comes from a human donor with active COVID-19. The donor label of this sample is uncertain. Both conserved end residues are part of each CDR3. Each record gives: V gene, D gene, CDR3 length, J gene, clone size, CDR3 DNA, CDR3 protein. D genes are given only for firm matches. Rows give clone size only sometimes, using once, few, many, or a class for an expanded clone.

TRBV2	-	12	TRBJ1-5	-	TGTGCCAGCAGTGAGGGGGGAAAGGTCCAGCATTTT	CASSEGGKVQHF
TRBV3-1/TRBV3-2	TRBD2	13	TRBJ2-1	-	TGTGCCAGCAGTCCAAACGTAGCGGGGGAGCAGTTCTTC	CASSPNVAGEQFF
TRBV18	-	15	TRBJ2-1	few	TGTGCCAGCTCATTACTAGCCCCCCCCTACAATGAGCAGTTCTTC	CASSLLAPPYNEQFF
TRBV2	-	12	TRBJ2-7	few	TGTGCCAGCAGGCCCGACCCGGGCGAGCAGTACTTC	CASRPDPGEQYF
TRBV19	-	14	TRBJ1-2	few	TGTGCCAGTAGTATCGGTGAAGATAACTATGGCTACACCTTC	CASSIGEDNYGYTF
TRBV4-3	TRBD2	15	TRBJ2-7	-	TGCGCCAGCAGCCAATGGACTAGCGGGCTGTACGAGCAGTACTTC	CASSQWTSGLYEQYF
TRBV11-2	-	13	TRBJ1-1	-	TGTGCCAGCAGCCCTTGGACAGTATCCGAAGCTTTCTTT	CASSPWTVSEAFF
TRBV3-1/TRBV3-2	-	15	TRBJ1-1	-	TGTGCCAGCAGCCAAGACTTTTCCACGGGCACTGAAGCTTTCTTT	CASSQDFSTGTEAFF
TRBV19	-	14	TRBJ2-7	-	TGTGCCAGTAGTCTTCAAAGGGACACCTACGAGCAGTACTTC	CASSLQRDTYEQYF
TRBV9	-	13	TRBJ2-7	-	TGTGCCAGCAGCGTAGGACTGAGCTACGAGCAGTACTTC	CASSVGLSYEQYF
TRBV12-3/TRBV12-4	-	13	TRBJ2-7	-	TGTGCCAGCAGTTTAGAGGGAGGCCACGAGCAGTACTTC	CASSLEGGHEQYF
TRBV29-1	-	13	TRBJ2-7	-	TGCAGCGCCCAGGCCGGTCCCTCCTACGAGCAGTACTTC	CSAQAGPSYEQYF
TRBV5-1	-	14	TRBJ1-1	-	TGCGCCAGCAGCTTGGCCCCGAGTCCGGCTGAAGCTTTCTTT	CASSLAPSPAEAFF
TRBV6-1	-	17	TRBJ1-1	-	TGTGCCAGCAGTGAAGTAGGGGCCGAGATGTTGAACACTGAAGCTTTCTTT	CASSEVGAEMLNTEAFF
TRBV6-2/TRBV6-3	-	15	TRBJ1-3	-	TGTGCCAGCAGTTACTCCCCCGACAGTGGAAACACCATATATTTT	CASSYSPDSGNTIYF
TRBV9	-	15	TRBJ2-5	-	TGTGCCAGCAGCTCGACCTCGGGGGACCAAGAGACCCAGTACTTC	CASSSTSGDQETQYF